This is a list of T cell receptor beta chains from one sample in a study of identical twins. TCRdb itself ran the 5' RACE reads through MiXCR, one entry per CDR3 protein. The table lists about 890,000 distinct CDR3 sequences, over 9% of them singletons, with around 1.6% in the top ten. These data were likewise used in another study, on yellow fever vaccine responses in identical twins.

Source material: PBMCs. The receptors come from a woman aged 18-35 years in good health. CDR3s include the opening cysteine and the closing phenylalanine or tryptophan. Fields, in order: D gene, clone size, V gene, J gene, CDR3 DNA, CDR3 protein. A D gene is named only where the DNA matches it firmly. Clone sizes are given selectively: once, few, many, or a class where the clone is expanded.

d_gene: TRBD1
abundance: few
v_gene: TRBV20-1
j_gene: TRBJ2-7
CDR3nt: TGCAGTGCTAGACAGGGGGCCACCTACGAGCAGTACTTC
CDR3aa: CSARQGATYEQYF

d_gene: .
abundance: many
v_gene: TRBV27
j_gene: TRBJ2-1
CDR3nt: TGTGCCAGCAGTTTATTAGACAGGCTAAACTACAATGAGCAGTTCTTC
CDR3aa: CASSLLDRLNYNEQFF

d_gene: .
abundance: few
v_gene: TRBV5-1
j_gene: TRBJ1-2
CDR3nt: TGCGCCAGCAGCTTGAGCGGAACCCCAGGGAACTATGGCTACACCTTC
CDR3aa: CASSLSGTPGNYGYTF

d_gene: .
abundance: few
v_gene: TRBV12-3/TRBV12-4
j_gene: TRBJ2-1
CDR3nt: TGTGCCAGCAACCTATCTCCGGAAGAGCAGTTCTTC
CDR3aa: CASNLSPEEQFF

d_gene: TRBD2
abundance: few
v_gene: TRBV4-1
j_gene: TRBJ2-1
CDR3nt: TGCGCCAGCAGCCAATTGGGACTAGCAAGCTACAATGAGCAGTTCTTC
CDR3aa: CASSQLGLASYNEQFF

d_gene: .
abundance: .
v_gene: TRBV5-1
j_gene: TRBJ2-5
CDR3nt: TGCGCCAGCAGGGAGGGACAGCCAGGGGAGACCCAGTACTTC
CDR3aa: CASREGQPGETQYF

d_gene: .
abundance: many
v_gene: TRBV14
j_gene: TRBJ2-7
CDR3nt: TGTGCCAGCAGCCAAGGCTGGGTCCTTGACAGGAATCACGCCTACGAGCAGTACTTC
CDR3aa: CASSQGWVLDRNHAYEQYF

d_gene: TRBD1
abundance: .
v_gene: TRBV29-1
j_gene: TRBJ1-1
CDR3nt: TGCAGCGCCATTGACAGGGTAGCTTTCTTT
CDR3aa: CSAIDRVAFF

d_gene: TRBD1
abundance: .
v_gene: TRBV2
j_gene: TRBJ1-2
CDR3nt: TGTGCCAGCAGTAAGACAGGGGATGGCTACACCTTC
CDR3aa: CASSKTGDGYTF

d_gene: .
abundance: few
v_gene: TRBV6-5
j_gene: TRBJ2-5
CDR3nt: TGTGCCAGCAGTTACGGGCTCCCCTCGGAGACCCAGTACTTC
CDR3aa: CASSYGLPSETQYF